The source of this T cell receptor (beta chain) is a study of T cell repertoires in cytomegalovirus infection. Study findings and constraints: There were HLA-C-restricted CMV-specific TCR beta clonotypes dominating the ex vivo response. Summed public TCR beta family frequency identified CMV carriers bearing the relevant HLA.

This CDR3 is built from 14 residues. Germline CDR1 reads SGHVS; CDR2 reads FNYEAQ. V was cut by 7 bases and J by 1 base, with 10 bases left in between. Comment on this clonotype: Its matching antigen is unknown.

TCRdb re-called the reads with MiXCR, one entry per CDR3 protein. Of hundreds of thousands of distinct CDR3 sequences detected, approximately 24% appear once; the ten largest clones hold 8%. This TCR was sampled from a human donor in good health (CMV status not recorded). Some clones in this sample may be carry-over from other donors' samples. Sequenced input: CD8+ T cells from PBMCs. The chain couples TRBV7-6 to TRBJ2-2; D is perhaps TRBD2 (5 bases). CDR3 nucleotide sequence: TGTGCCAGCAAGGGCAGCGGGAACACCGGGGAGCTGTTTTTT. It yields the protein CASKGSGNTGELFF.